Listed below are T cell receptor beta chains from one sample, sequenced in a study of shared clonotypes between healthy human individuals. TCRdb's table, derived via immunoSEQ multiplex PCR, lists solely in-frame clones and lacks some. The sample shows about 660,000 clones, about 74% of them seen only once. Sequencing used memory CD4+ T cells sorted from blood. These receptor sequences come from a woman aged 25 to 39 in good health. CDR3s include the opening cysteine and the closing phenylalanine or tryptophan. Each record gives: CDR3 protein, CDR3 DNA, clone size, V gene, J gene, D gene. D genes are given only for firm matches. Some rows have no size entry. The others give once, few or many, or a class for an expanded clone.

cdr3_aa: CASSPPRERIDTQYF; cdr3_nt: TGTGCCAGCAGCCCACCGCGGGAGCGGATAGATACGCAGTATTTT; clone_size: once; v_call: TRBV13; j_call: TRBJ2-3; d_call: TRBD2
cdr3_aa: CASSEAMRVDQPQHF; cdr3_nt: TGTGCCAGCAGTGAAGCGATGCGGGTTGATCAGCCCCAGCATTTT; clone_size: .; v_call: TRBV6-1; j_call: TRBJ1-5; d_call: .
cdr3_aa: CATSRSDSLNTEAFF; cdr3_nt: TGTGCCACCAGCAGGTCGGACAGCCTCAACACTGAAGCTTTCTTT; clone_size: few; v_call: TRBV15; j_call: TRBJ1-1; d_call: .
cdr3_aa: CASSLNRPVHNQPQHF; cdr3_nt: TGTGCCAGCAGTTTAAACCGCCCCGTACACAATCAGCCCCAGCATTTT; clone_size: once; v_call: TRBV27; j_call: TRBJ1-5; d_call: .
cdr3_aa: CASSDSIAEDTYEQYF; cdr3_nt: TGTGCCAGCAGTGACTCGATCGCAGAGGATACCTACGAGCAGTACTTC; clone_size: once; v_call: TRBV6-4; j_call: TRBJ2-7; d_call: .
cdr3_aa: CATRGRNSGANVLTF; cdr3_nt: TGTGCCACGAGGGGGCGAAACTCTGGGGCCAACGTCCTGACTTTC; clone_size: .; v_call: TRBV6-6; j_call: TRBJ2-6; d_call: TRBD1
cdr3_aa: CASSAQGSSLEAFF; cdr3_nt: TGTGCCAGCAGTGCACAGGGCAGCTCTTTAGAAGCTTTCTTT; clone_size: .; v_call: TRBV28; j_call: TRBJ1-1; d_call: .
cdr3_aa: CASSSLGVTEAFF; cdr3_nt: TGTGCCAGCAGTTCCCTCGGGGTGACTGAAGCTTTCTTT; clone_size: .; v_call: TRBV27; j_call: TRBJ1-1; d_call: .
cdr3_aa: CASSAGRASTDTQYF; cdr3_nt: TGTGCCAGTAGTGCTGGGAGGGCTAGCACAGATACGCAGTATTTT; clone_size: .; v_call: TRBV19; j_call: TRBJ2-3; d_call: TRBD2
cdr3_aa: CASTTEQGPTGELFF; cdr3_nt: TGTGCCAGCACGACCGAGCAGGGACCCACCGGGGAGCTGTTTTTT; clone_size: .; v_call: TRBV6-1; j_call: TRBJ2-2; d_call: .
cdr3_aa: CASSLAEGEQFF; cdr3_nt: TGTGCCAGCAGCTTGGCTGAAGGTGAGCAGTTCTTC; clone_size: .; v_call: TRBV5-5; j_call: TRBJ2-1; d_call: .
cdr3_aa: CASSLLNTGELFF; cdr3_nt: TGTGCCAGCAGCTTACTGAACACCGGGGAGCTGTTTTTT; clone_size: .; v_call: TRBV11-2; j_call: TRBJ2-2; d_call: .
cdr3_aa: CASSARGRAIYEQYF; cdr3_nt: TGTGCCAGCAGCGCCCGCGGGAGGGCTATCTACGAGCAGTACTTC; clone_size: .; v_call: TRBV7-8; j_call: TRBJ2-7; d_call: TRBD2
cdr3_aa: CSARQYNEQFF; cdr3_nt: TGCAGTGCCAGACAGTACAATGAGCAGTTCTTC; clone_size: .; v_call: TRBV20-1; j_call: TRBJ2-1; d_call: .
cdr3_aa: CSVEGGRAGETQYF; cdr3_nt: TGCAGCGTTGAAGGCGGGAGGGCCGGGGAGACCCAGTACTTC; clone_size: .; v_call: TRBV29-1; j_call: TRBJ2-5; d_call: TRBD2
cdr3_aa: CASSLVASREQFF; cdr3_nt: TGTGCCAGCAGCTTAGTAGCCAGCCGTGAGCAGTTCTTC; clone_size: .; v_call: TRBV7-9; j_call: TRBJ2-1; d_call: .
cdr3_aa: CASSQFEGQGGNEQFF; cdr3_nt: TGTGCCAGCAGCCAATTCGAGGGACAGGGGGGCAATGAGCAGTTCTTC; clone_size: .; v_call: TRBV16; j_call: TRBJ2-1; d_call: TRBD1
cdr3_aa: CASSSAGAPDTQYF; cdr3_nt: TGTGCCAGCAGTTCAGCGGGAGCCCCAGATACGCAGTATTTT; clone_size: .; v_call: TRBV7-9; j_call: TRBJ2-3; d_call: TRBD2
cdr3_aa: CASSLVSFPGLSGNTIYF; cdr3_nt: TGTGCCAGCAGCTTAGTTTCTTTCCCAGGGCTCTCTGGAAACACCATATATTTT; clone_size: .; v_call: TRBV7-2; j_call: TRBJ1-3; d_call: .
cdr3_aa: CASSDSEGGWETQYF; cdr3_nt: TGTGCCAGCAGTGACTCGGAGGGGGGCTGGGAGACCCAGTACTTC; clone_size: .; v_call: TRBV6-4; j_call: TRBJ2-5; d_call: .
cdr3_aa: CASSFWTGAYSGANVLTF; cdr3_nt: TGTGCCAGCAGCTTTTGGACAGGGGCGTACTCTGGGGCCAACGTCCTGACTTTC; clone_size: many; v_call: TRBV5-8; j_call: TRBJ2-6; d_call: TRBD1
cdr3_aa: CASSIDEYGNTIYF; cdr3_nt: TGTGCCAGTAGTATAGATGAGTACGGAAACACCATATATTTT; clone_size: .; v_call: TRBV19; j_call: TRBJ1-3; d_call: .
cdr3_aa: CASSKLTSNYGYTF; cdr3_nt: TGTGCCAGCAGCAAATTAACTTCTAACTATGGCTACACCTTC; clone_size: many; v_call: TRBV5-8; j_call: TRBJ1-2; d_call: .
cdr3_aa: CASRIQAGVHGELFF; cdr3_nt: TGTGCCAGCAGGATTCAAGCGGGAGTCCACGGGGAGCTGTTTTTT; clone_size: .; v_call: TRBV2; j_call: TRBJ2-2; d_call: TRBD2
cdr3_aa: CASSLNGLAGAGGELFF; cdr3_nt: TGTGCCAGCAGCTTAAATGGGCTAGCGGGAGCCGGCGGGGAGCTGTTTTTT; clone_size: .; v_call: TRBV7-7; j_call: TRBJ2-2; d_call: TRBD2
cdr3_aa: CASSHRTTSPYEQYF; cdr3_nt: TGTGCCAGCAGCCACCGGACCACTTCCCCCTACGAGCAGTACTTC; clone_size: .; v_call: TRBV14; j_call: TRBJ2-7; d_call: .
cdr3_aa: CASSLGPAGNTIYF; cdr3_nt: TGCGCCAGCAGCTTGGGGCCTGCTGGAAACACCATATATTTT; clone_size: .; v_call: TRBV5-1; j_call: TRBJ1-3; d_call: .
cdr3_aa: CASSLSAGTADTQYF; cdr3_nt: TGCGCCAGCAGCTTGTCAGCGGGGACGGCAGATACGCAGTATTTT; clone_size: once; v_call: TRBV5-1; j_call: TRBJ2-3; d_call: TRBD2
cdr3_aa: CAWSVLGTANTGELFF; cdr3_nt: TGTGCCTGGAGTGTACTTGGGACAGCGAACACCGGGGAGCTGTTTTTT; clone_size: few; v_call: TRBV30; j_call: TRBJ2-2; d_call: TRBD1
cdr3_aa: CASRGTEQYYTF; cdr3_nt: TGCGCCAGCAGGGGGACAGAGCAGTACTACACCTTC; clone_size: few; v_call: TRBV5-1; j_call: TRBJ1-2; d_call: TRBD1
cdr3_aa: CASSSTGASEKLFF; cdr3_nt: TGCGCCAGCAGTTCCACAGGGGCTAGTGAAAAACTGTTTTTT; clone_size: once; v_call: TRBV5-1; j_call: TRBJ1-4; d_call: TRBD1
cdr3_aa: CSVEAPPGGRTGELFF; cdr3_nt: TGCAGCGTTGAAGCTCCCCCCGGCGGGAGAACCGGGGAGCTGTTTTTT; clone_size: .; v_call: TRBV29-1; j_call: TRBJ2-2; d_call: TRBD2
cdr3_aa: CASSVGTSRTYEQYF; cdr3_nt: TGTGCCAGTAGTGTAGGGACTAGCCGCACCTACGAGCAGTACTTC; clone_size: .; v_call: TRBV19; j_call: TRBJ2-7; d_call: TRBD2
cdr3_aa: CASSFSGGYGYTF; cdr3_nt: TGTGCCAGCAGTTTTTCAGGGGGATATGGCTACACCTTC; clone_size: .; v_call: TRBV27; j_call: TRBJ1-2; d_call: TRBD1
cdr3_aa: CASSDQGARTSAEEQYF; cdr3_nt: TGTGCCAGCAGTGATCAAGGGGCTAGGACTAGCGCGGAGGAGCAGTACTTC; clone_size: many; v_call: TRBV25-1; j_call: TRBJ2-7; d_call: TRBD2
cdr3_aa: CASSLVAGGSFIEQFF; cdr3_nt: TGTGCCAGCAGCTTGGTAGCGGGAGGGAGTTTTATTGAGCAGTTCTTC; clone_size: .; v_call: TRBV5-6; j_call: TRBJ2-1; d_call: TRBD2
cdr3_aa: CASSIWNRVGSGHGYTF; cdr3_nt: TGTGCCAGTAGTATCTGGAACAGGGTCGGTTCCGGCCATGGCTACACCTTC; clone_size: .; v_call: TRBV19; j_call: TRBJ1-2; d_call: .
cdr3_aa: CASYRQGADGNTIYF; cdr3_nt: TGTGCCAGTTATAGACAGGGGGCCGATGGAAACACCATATATTTT; clone_size: once; v_call: TRBV28; j_call: TRBJ1-3; d_call: TRBD1
cdr3_aa: CSVELTSADGTQYF; cdr3_nt: TGCAGCGTTGAATTAACTAGCGCGGACGGGACCCAGTACTTC; clone_size: .; v_call: TRBV29-1; j_call: TRBJ2-5; d_call: TRBD2
cdr3_aa: CASSDRDRGIYGYTF; cdr3_nt: TGTGCCAGCAGCGACCGGGACAGGGGAATTTATGGCTACACCTTC; clone_size: few; v_call: TRBV7-9; j_call: TRBJ1-2; d_call: TRBD1
cdr3_aa: CASSRPAYGPKDIQYF; cdr3_nt: TGTGCCAGCAGTCGACCAGCGTACGGTCCCAAGGACATTCAGTACTTC; clone_size: .; v_call: TRBV28; j_call: TRBJ2-4; d_call: .
cdr3_aa: CASSFPGQGGGYTF; cdr3_nt: TGTGCCAGCAGTTTCCCTGGACAGGGCGGTGGCTACACCTTC; clone_size: .; v_call: TRBV6-6; j_call: TRBJ1-2; d_call: TRBD1
cdr3_aa: CASRTTKAGSTDTQYF; cdr3_nt: TGTGCCAGCCGGACTACAAAAGCGGGGAGCACAGATACGCAGTATTTT; clone_size: .; v_call: TRBV2; j_call: TRBJ2-3; d_call: TRBD2
cdr3_aa: CSALILAGGPNEQFF; cdr3_nt: TGCAGCGCACTTATACTAGCGGGAGGGCCCAATGAGCAGTTCTTC; clone_size: .; v_call: TRBV29-1; j_call: TRBJ2-1; d_call: TRBD2
cdr3_aa: CASSSSPGTEAFF; cdr3_nt: TGTGCCAGCAGCTCCAGTCCTGGGACTGAAGCTTTCTTT; clone_size: .; v_call: TRBV7-3; j_call: TRBJ1-1; d_call: .